What follows is one T cell receptor beta chain and its context. The method was immunoSEQ multiplex PCR; TCRdb's version includes in-frame clones alone and lacks a portion of them. The sample shows about 130,000 clones, more than 80% of them seen only once. This sample was included in a study of control samples from healthy donors and cancer patients. The CDR3 has 16 residues. V lost 5 bases and J 2 bases, leaving 17 bases between the germline ends. CDR1 and CDR2 (germline): MNHEY, SMNVEV (reference sequence). The source of this sequence is a man in his forties in good health. Sequences were obtained from blood. The chain has TRBV27 and TRBJ2-3; no firm D call. Here the CDR3 DNA reads TGTGCCAGCAGTAGCTCCTCCGGCAGAGACACAGATACGCAGTATTTT. Translation gives CASSSSSGRDTDTQYF.